These T cell receptor beta chains were read from a single sample in a study of T cells after posttransplantation cyclophosphamide. TCRdb's copy holds only in-frame clones and misses some; the assay was immunoSEQ multiplex PCR. The sample lists 23,000 or so clones; roughly 98% were seen once. The specimen sequenced was naive CD8+ T cells sorted from PBMCs. The receptor source for this set is a man between 40 and 49 years old in good health, CMV-negative, and a related stem cell transplant donor. Both conserved end residues are part of each CDR3. Fields, in order: CDR3 length, J gene, D gene, clone size, V gene, CDR3 protein, CDR3 DNA. A D gene is named only where the DNA matches it firmly. A row's size may be missing; if present it is once, few, many or a size class.

>11|TRBJ1-2|-|-|TRBV19
CASTSEVGYTF
TGTGCCAGTACTTCAGAGGTTGGCTACACCTTC
>13|TRBJ2-2|TRBD2|-|TRBV6-1
CASSEAGAGELFF
TGTGCCAGCAGTGAGGCGGGAGCCGGGGAGCTGTTTTTT
>13|TRBJ2-1|-|-|TRBV10-2
CASTEGGGDEQFF
TGCGCCAGCACCGAGGGAGGGGGAGATGAGCAGTTCTTC
>14|TRBJ1-5|TRBD1|-|TRBV28
CASSPRQGGQPQHF
TGCGCCAGCAGTCCACGACAGGGTGGCCAGCCCCAGCATTTT
>14|TRBJ2-7|TRBD2|-|TRBV27
CASGTLAGTYEQYF
TGTGCCAGTGGGACACTAGCGGGGACCTACGAGCAGTACTTC
>16|TRBJ1-2|-|-|TRBV7-9
CASSFLGGRDTYGYTF
TGTGCCAGCAGCTTCTTGGGTGGTCGGGACACCTACGGCTACACCTTC
>14|TRBJ2-3|-|-|TRBV13
CASSLGRGIDTQYF
TGTGCCAGCAGCTTGGGTAGAGGTATAGATACGCAGTATTTT
>15|TRBJ2-7|-|once|TRBV29-1
CSVEESSGYAYEQYF
TGCAGCGTTGAAGAGTCGAGCGGGTATGCCTACGAGCAGTACTTC
>18|TRBJ2-7|TRBD1|-|TRBV27
CASSGLLGVGDRYYEQYF
TGTGCCAGCAGTGGCTTATTAGGGGTAGGGGACAGATACTACGAGCAGTACTTC
>16|TRBJ1-3|-|-|TRBV6-5
CASSYSLAGTGNTIYF
TGTGCCAGCAGTTACTCGTTAGCGGGGACTGGAAACACCATATATTTT
>16|TRBJ2-7|-|once|TRBV7-6
CASSLTYGQGFDEQYF
TGTGCCAGCAGCCTAACGTACGGGCAGGGATTCGACGAGCAGTACTTC
>14|TRBJ1-5|-|-|TRBV5-8
CASSGTGYNQPQHF
TGTGCCAGCAGCGGTACAGGGTACAATCAGCCCCAGCATTTT
>13|TRBJ2-2|TRBD2|-|TRBV7-9
CAPRGDHTGELFF
TGTGCCCCGCGGGGGGACCACACCGGGGAGCTGTTTTTT
>15|TRBJ2-1|TRBD2|-|TRBV27
CASSLTGGSWNEQFF
TGTGCCAGCAGTTTAACGGGCGGGAGTTGGAATGAGCAGTTCTTC
>15|TRBJ2-7|TRBD1|-|TRBV19
CASSKRDSDSYEQYF
TGTGCCAGTAGTAAACGGGACAGCGACTCCTACGAGCAGTACTTC
>14|TRBJ2-7|-|-|TRBV5-8
CASSLRGNSYEQYF
TGTGCCAGCAGCTTGAGGGGAAACTCCTACGAGCAGTACTTC
>16|TRBJ2-1|TRBD2|-|TRBV9
CASSPTSGRRYNEQFF
TGTGCCAGCAGCCCTACTAGCGGGAGGAGATACAATGAGCAGTTCTTC
>16|TRBJ2-2|TRBD2|-|TRBV28
CASRPTSGRNTGELFF
TGTGCCAGCAGGCCCACTAGCGGGAGGAACACCGGGGAGCTGTTTTTT
>14|TRBJ1-3|-|-|TRBV19
CASDTGTTGNTIYF
TGTGCCAGTGATACCGGGACAACTGGAAACACCATATATTTT
>13|TRBJ2-1|TRBD2|-|TRBV30
CAWTSGSRNEQFF
TGTGCCTGGACTAGCGGGAGTAGGAATGAGCAGTTCTTC
>13|TRBJ2-7|TRBD1|-|TRBV27
CASSPGTGYEQYF
TGTGCCAGCAGTCCCGGGACAGGCTACGAGCAGTACTTC
>16|TRBJ2-3|-|-|TRBV9
CASSVDIGIYQDTQYF
TGTGCCAGCAGCGTAGATATCGGGATATATCAAGATACGCAGTATTTT
>16|TRBJ1-4|TRBD1|-|TRBV5-4
CASSTGDRGVGEKLFF
TGTGCCAGCAGCACAGGGGACAGGGGGGTCGGTGAAAAACTGTTTTTT
>19|TRBJ2-1|TRBD2|-|TRBV7-2
CASSLALQLAASSYNEQFF
TGTGCCAGCAGCTTAGCCCTACAACTAGCGGCGAGCTCCTACAATGAGCAGTTCTTC
>12|TRBJ2-3|TRBD1|once|TRBV6-5
CASSQGADTQYF
TGTGCCAGCAGCCAGGGGGCAGATACGCAGTATTTT
>14|TRBJ2-1|TRBD2|-|TRBV19
CASSITSGADEQFF
TGTGCCAGTAGTATTACTAGCGGTGCCGATGAGCAGTTCTTC
>15|TRBJ2-7|-|-|TRBV4-3
CASSQVQGGIYEQYF
TGCGCCAGCAGCCAAGTCCAGGGAGGAATCTACGAGCAGTACTTC
>14|TRBJ1-1|-|-|TRBV27
CASSLLGGNTEAFF
TGTGCCAGCAGTTTATTAGGGGGGAACACTGAAGCTTTCTTT
>13|TRBJ1-1|TRBD1|-|TRBV11-2
CASSLGQGAGAFF
TGTGCCAGCAGCCTCGGGCAGGGGGCCGGAGCTTTCTTT
>12|TRBJ2-3|-|-|TRBV11-2
CASSLPGPTQYF
TGTGCCAGCAGCTTACCAGGGCCAACGCAGTATTTT
>18|TRBJ2-1|-|-|TRBV13
CASSLVAGPLSSYNGQFF
TGTGCCAGCAGCTTAGTGGCGGGGCCTCTTAGCTCCTACAATGGGCAGTTCTTC
>15|TRBJ2-2|TRBD2|-|TRBV29-1
CSVAPGGSFPGELFF
TGCAGCGTGGCCCCTGGCGGGAGCTTCCCCGGGGAGCTGTTTTTT
>15|TRBJ2-1|-|-|TRBV19
CASSPRGYTYNEQFF
TGTGCCAGTAGTCCCCGAGGTTATACCTACAATGAGCAGTTCTTC
>12|TRBJ1-2|-|-|TRBV6-1
CARRGGLGGYTF
TGTGCCAGGAGGGGGGGGCTCGGCGGCTACACCTTC
>14|TRBJ2-2|-|-|TRBV19
CASSISGDTGELFF
TGTGCCAGTAGTATATCAGGGGACACCGGGGAGCTGTTTTTT
>17|TRBJ2-5|TRBD2|-|TRBV27
CASSFGVLAGAQETQYF
TGTGCCAGCAGTTTCGGGGTACTAGCGGGAGCTCAAGAGACCCAGTACTTC
>13|TRBJ1-1|-|-|TRBV30
CAWNGQPNTEAFF
TGTGCCTGGAATGGGCAGCCGAACACTGAAGCTTTCTTT
>12|TRBJ2-1|-|-|TRBV4-1
CASSPESNEQFF
TGCGCCAGCAGCCCGGAGAGCAATGAGCAGTTCTTC
>15|TRBJ2-7|TRBD1|once|TRBV28
CASSLTGDDSYEQYF
TGTGCCAGCAGTTTGACAGGGGACGACTCCTACGAGCAGTACTTC
>15|TRBJ2-3|TRBD2|-|TRBV11-2
CASSFSGRGGDTQYF
TGTGCCAGCAGCTTTAGCGGGAGGGGGGGAGATACGCAGTATTTT
>17|TRBJ1-6|TRBD1|once|TRBV5-4
CASSRGQGSELNSPLHF
TGTGCCAGCAGCAGGGGACAGGGATCGGAGTTGAATTCACCCCTCCACTTT
>16|TRBJ2-7|-|-|TRBV4-1
CASSQGPGAALYEQYF
TGCGCCAGCAGCCAAGGCCCAGGAGCGGCTCTCTACGAGCAGTACTTC
>15|TRBJ2-1|TRBD2|-|TRBV28
CASSFNAGVHNEQFF
TGTGCCAGCAGTTTTAATGCGGGAGTCCACAATGAGCAGTTCTTC
>13|TRBJ1-1|-|-|TRBV27
CASSLLGAREAFF
TGTGCCAGCAGTTTACTAGGGGCTCGGGAAGCTTTCTTT
>13|TRBJ2-2|-|-|TRBV18
CASSPPSTGELFF
TGTGCCAGCTCACCACCGAGCACCGGGGAGCTGTTTTTT
>15|TRBJ2-7|TRBD1|-|TRBV28
CASSRRLGTAYEQYF
TGTGCCAGCAGTCGTCGGTTAGGGACAGCCTACGAGCAGTACTTC
>17|TRBJ2-1|-|-|TRBV28
CASSLYALTYSYNEQFF
TGTGCCAGCAGTTTGTACGCACTCACTTACTCCTACAATGAGCAGTTCTTC
>14|TRBJ2-7|-|-|TRBV7-8
CASSLAGSAYEQYF
TGTGCCAGCAGCTTAGCCGGGAGTGCCTACGAGCAGTACTTC